This T cell receptor beta chain was identified during a study of cytomegalovirus exposure and HLA in healthy donors. PCR primers comprised 60 Vbeta and 13 Jbeta primers. Some clones are missing from TCRdb's copy, which holds only in-frame ones; the method was immunoSEQ multiplex PCR. The top ten hold roughly 5.6% of the sample, which has under 150,000 clones, about 80% seen once. Study-wide results and caveats: The records held CMV serostatus as the only immune exposure information. Later, an analysis showed that TCR beta chains associated with HLA were more clonally expanded than others that were equally common.

Participants comprised healthy donors of bone marrow. The CDR3 has 14 amino acids. The V gene's germline CDR1 is ENHRY and CDR2 SYGVKD. Unmatched junction bases numbered 9, after V lost 7 bases and J lost 5 bases. About this clone: The antigen is undetermined.

The sequenced material came from PBMCs. The chain combines TRBV10-3 with TRBJ2-7; the match to TRBD1 covers 9 bases. The sequence came from a woman aged 40 to 49 in good health and CMV-seropositive. The CDR3 DNA sequence: TGTGCCATCACTAGGGACAGGGAAAGCGACGAGCAGTACTTC. Translating it yields CAITRDRESDEQYF.